These T cell receptor beta chains were read from a single sample in a study of CD8 T cells in Susac syndrome. From the immunoSEQ multiplex PCR reads, TCRdb called clonotypes with MiXCR, one entry per CDR3 protein. The top ten clones hold approximately 0.18% of a sample with fewer than 150,000 distinct CDR3 sequences, approximately 95% of them seen once. Specimen: CD8+ T cells from PBMCs. The origin of the receptors is a human donor with Susac syndrome. Each CDR3 is given with its conserved first and last residue. D genes are given only for firm matches. Some rows mark clone size as missing; the rest say once, few, many or name a class of expanded clone.

clone_size: .; d_call: TRBD1; v_call: TRBV7-7; j_call: TRBJ2-7; cdr3_aa: CASSRGTGGSYEQYF; cdr3_nt: TGTGCTAGCAGCCGTGGGACAGGGGGATCCTACGAGCAGTACTTC
clone_size: once; d_call: .; v_call: TRBV2; j_call: TRBJ1-4; cdr3_aa: CASSDFRGPSNEKLFF; cdr3_nt: TGTGCCAGCAGTGACTTCAGGGGTCCATCTAATGAAAAACTGTTTTTT
clone_size: .; d_call: .; v_call: TRBV11-3; j_call: TRBJ2-7; cdr3_aa: CASSLASFGAYEQYF; cdr3_nt: TGTGCCAGCAGCTTAGCTAGCTTCGGGGCCTACGAGCAGTACTTC
clone_size: .; d_call: .; v_call: TRBV27; j_call: TRBJ1-4; cdr3_aa: CASSSNEKLFF; cdr3_nt: TGTGCCAGCAGCAGTAATGAAAAACTGTTTTTT
clone_size: .; d_call: TRBD2; v_call: TRBV7-6; j_call: TRBJ2-7; cdr3_aa: CASSSATSGREAEQYF; cdr3_nt: TGTGCCAGCAGCAGCGCGACTAGCGGGAGGGAAGCCGAGCAGTACTTC
clone_size: .; d_call: .; v_call: TRBV13; j_call: TRBJ2-7; cdr3_aa: CASSLLQGFYYEQYF; cdr3_nt: TGTGCCAGCAGCTTACTACAGGGATTCTACTACGAGCAGTACTTC
clone_size: .; d_call: .; v_call: TRBV2; j_call: TRBJ1-2; cdr3_aa: CASRRRPFTVYGYTF; cdr3_nt: TGTGCCAGCCGGCGGCGTCCCTTTACAGTCTATGGCTACACCTTC
clone_size: .; d_call: .; v_call: TRBV15; j_call: TRBJ2-1; cdr3_aa: CATSQGGAEGNEQFF; cdr3_nt: TGTGCCACCAGCCAGGGGGGGGCTGAGGGCAATGAGCAGTTCTTC
clone_size: .; d_call: .; v_call: TRBV15; j_call: TRBJ1-5; cdr3_aa: CATSRGQMAGPQHF; cdr3_nt: TGTGCCACCAGCAGAGGACAGATGGCTGGGCCCCAGCATTTT
clone_size: .; d_call: TRBD1; v_call: TRBV30; j_call: TRBJ2-4; cdr3_aa: CACYRGENIQYF; cdr3_nt: TGTGCCTGCTACAGGGGCGAAAACATTCAGTACTTC
clone_size: .; d_call: TRBD2; v_call: TRBV7-6; j_call: TRBJ2-1; cdr3_aa: CASSSLGRGRNEQFF; cdr3_nt: TGTGCCAGCAGCTCCTTGGGGAGGGGAAGGAATGAGCAGTTCTTC
clone_size: once; d_call: TRBD1; v_call: TRBV4-1; j_call: TRBJ2-5; cdr3_aa: CASSQDRTGTLLETQYF; cdr3_nt: TGCGCCAGCAGCCAAGATAGGACAGGCACCCTCTTAGAGACCCAGTACTTC
clone_size: .; d_call: .; v_call: TRBV12-3/TRBV12-4; j_call: TRBJ2-2; cdr3_aa: CASSFGAGELFF; cdr3_nt: TGTGCCAGCAGTTTTGGGGCCGGGGAGCTGTTTTTT
clone_size: .; d_call: .; v_call: TRBV4-1; j_call: TRBJ2-5; cdr3_aa: CASSHELDLRVAAQYF; cdr3_nt: TGCGCCAGCAGCCATGAACTCGACCTCCGGGTGGCGGCCCAGTACTTC
clone_size: .; d_call: TRBD1; v_call: TRBV29-1; j_call: TRBJ2-5; cdr3_aa: CSVEWDREETQYF; cdr3_nt: TGCAGCGTTGAATGGGACAGAGAAGAGACCCAGTACTTC
clone_size: .; d_call: .; v_call: TRBV7-6; j_call: TRBJ2-4; cdr3_aa: CASSTSRGEAKNIQYF; cdr3_nt: TGTGCCAGCAGCACCTCAAGGGGGGAGGCCAAAAACATTCAGTACTTC
clone_size: .; d_call: .; v_call: TRBV21-1; j_call: TRBJ2-1; cdr3_aa: CASSRLAYNEQFF; cdr3_nt: TGTGCCAGCAGCCGACTAGCGTACAATGAGCAGTTCTTC
clone_size: .; d_call: .; v_call: TRBV4-1; j_call: TRBJ2-1; cdr3_aa: CASSGIVNEQFF; cdr3_nt: TGCGCCAGCAGTGGCATAGTTAATGAGCAGTTCTTC
clone_size: .; d_call: .; v_call: TRBV9; j_call: TRBJ1-1; cdr3_aa: CASSPQGDTEAFF; cdr3_nt: TGTGCCAGCAGCCCCCAGGGAGACACTGAAGCTTTCTTT
clone_size: .; d_call: .; v_call: TRBV20-1; j_call: TRBJ1-1; cdr3_aa: CSARDDRAPEAFF; cdr3_nt: TGCAGTGCTAGAGATGACAGAGCCCCTGAAGCTTTCTTT
clone_size: once; d_call: TRBD1; v_call: TRBV5-1; j_call: TRBJ2-7; cdr3_aa: CASSWGQGMYEQYF; cdr3_nt: TGCGCCAGCAGCTGGGGACAGGGGATGTACGAGCAGTACTTC
clone_size: .; d_call: .; v_call: TRBV7-9; j_call: TRBJ2-3; cdr3_aa: CASSPASTDTQYF; cdr3_nt: TGTGCCAGCAGCCCCGCTAGCACAGATACGCAGTATTTT
clone_size: .; d_call: TRBD2; v_call: TRBV20-1; j_call: TRBJ2-1; cdr3_aa: CSARVREGLSNEQFF; cdr3_nt: TGCAGTGCTAGAGTGCGGGAGGGCCTCAGCAATGAGCAGTTCTTC
clone_size: .; d_call: TRBD2; v_call: TRBV24-1; j_call: TRBJ2-3; cdr3_aa: CATSDVAGEGTDTQYF; cdr3_nt: TGTGCCACCAGTGATGTAGCGGGAGAAGGGACAGATACGCAGTATTTT
clone_size: .; d_call: .; v_call: TRBV5-4; j_call: TRBJ1-3; cdr3_aa: CASSLVPDSGNTIYF; cdr3_nt: TGTGCCAGCAGCTTGGTTCCGGACTCTGGAAACACCATATATTTT
clone_size: .; d_call: .; v_call: TRBV12-5; j_call: TRBJ2-1; cdr3_aa: CASYWYNEQFF; cdr3_nt: TGTGCTAGTTACTGGTACAATGAGCAGTTCTTC
clone_size: .; d_call: .; v_call: TRBV27; j_call: TRBJ2-2; cdr3_aa: CASRGTGNTGELFF; cdr3_nt: TGTGCCAGCAGAGGGACGGGTAACACCGGGGAGCTGTTTTTT
clone_size: .; d_call: TRBD1; v_call: TRBV7-9; j_call: TRBJ1-2; cdr3_aa: CASSFYPGQGMISGGYTF; cdr3_nt: TGTGCCAGCAGCTTTTACCCGGGACAGGGGATGATTTCGGGCGGCTACACCTTC
clone_size: .; d_call: .; v_call: TRBV9; j_call: TRBJ1-1; cdr3_aa: CASSVGPSTEAFF; cdr3_nt: TGTGCCAGCAGCGTGGGGCCAAGCACTGAAGCTTTCTTT
clone_size: once; d_call: TRBD2; v_call: TRBV7-9; j_call: TRBJ2-1; cdr3_aa: CASSSTGTSGGQYNEQFF; cdr3_nt: TGTGCCAGCAGCTCAACCGGGACTAGCGGGGGTCAATACAATGAGCAGTTCTTC
clone_size: .; d_call: .; v_call: TRBV5-4; j_call: TRBJ1-1; cdr3_aa: CATQDDVNTEAFF; cdr3_nt: TGTGCCACCCAAGACGATGTGAACACTGAAGCTTTCTTT
clone_size: .; d_call: .; v_call: TRBV18; j_call: TRBJ2-6; cdr3_aa: CASSPPGEGGANVLIF; cdr3_nt: TGTGCCAGCTCACCACCGGGGGAAGGTGGGGCCAACGTCCTGATTTTC
clone_size: .; d_call: .; v_call: TRBV4-1; j_call: TRBJ2-7; cdr3_aa: CASSQGIDRVYEQYF; cdr3_nt: TGCGCCAGCAGCCAAGGCATCGACAGAGTCTACGAGCAGTACTTC
clone_size: .; d_call: .; v_call: TRBV7-6; j_call: TRBJ1-4; cdr3_aa: CASSPLATNEKLFF; cdr3_nt: TGTGCCAGCAGCCCGTTAGCAACTAATGAAAAACTGTTTTTT
clone_size: once; d_call: TRBD1; v_call: TRBV5-1; j_call: TRBJ2-7; cdr3_aa: CASSLYVGQTYEQYF; cdr3_nt: TGCGCCAGCAGCTTGTATGTGGGACAGACCTACGAGCAGTACTTC
clone_size: .; d_call: TRBD1; v_call: TRBV20-1; j_call: TRBJ2-7; cdr3_aa: CSAINFGQDPSYEQYF; cdr3_nt: TGCAGTGCTATAAACTTTGGACAGGATCCCTCCTACGAGCAGTACTTC
clone_size: .; d_call: TRBD1; v_call: TRBV7-8; j_call: TRBJ1-1; cdr3_aa: CASSPRTGVTEAFF; cdr3_nt: TGTGCCAGCAGCCCTAGGACAGGGGTCACTGAAGCTTTCTTT
clone_size: .; d_call: .; v_call: TRBV20-1; j_call: TRBJ2-1; cdr3_aa: CSARDEWGNYNEQFF; cdr3_nt: TGCAGTGCTAGAGACGAATGGGGGAACTACAATGAGCAGTTCTTC
clone_size: .; d_call: .; v_call: TRBV20-1; j_call: TRBJ1-2; cdr3_aa: CSARTVYGYTF; cdr3_nt: TGCAGTGCAAGGACAGTCTATGGCTACACCTTC
clone_size: .; d_call: .; v_call: TRBV28; j_call: TRBJ2-4; cdr3_aa: CASSSTPFQYF; cdr3_nt: TGTGCCAGCAGTTCAACTCCGTTTCAGTACTTC
clone_size: .; d_call: TRBD1; v_call: TRBV5-6; j_call: TRBJ2-1; cdr3_aa: CASSGGQVFEQFF; cdr3_nt: TGTGCCAGCAGCGGGGGACAGGTCTTTGAGCAGTTCTTC
clone_size: .; d_call: TRBD2; v_call: TRBV9; j_call: TRBJ2-1; cdr3_aa: CASSVDEGGPYNEQFF; cdr3_nt: TGTGCCAGCAGCGTAGATGAGGGAGGGCCCTACAATGAGCAGTTCTTC
clone_size: .; d_call: .; v_call: TRBV27; j_call: TRBJ1-1; cdr3_aa: CASSVGNREAFF; cdr3_nt: TGTGCCAGCAGTGTGGGTAACAGGGAAGCTTTCTTT
clone_size: .; d_call: TRBD1; v_call: TRBV29-1; j_call: TRBJ2-1; cdr3_aa: CSVVWDSSYNEQFF; cdr3_nt: TGCAGCGTTGTATGGGACAGCTCCTACAATGAGCAGTTCTTC
clone_size: .; d_call: .; v_call: TRBV7-6; j_call: TRBJ1-1; cdr3_aa: CASSFFGENTEAFF; cdr3_nt: TGTGCCAGCAGTTTCTTTGGGGAGAACACTGAAGCTTTCTTT
clone_size: .; d_call: TRBD2; v_call: TRBV9; j_call: TRBJ2-2; cdr3_aa: CASSVPRAGEDTGELFF; cdr3_nt: TGTGCCAGCAGCGTCCCTCGAGCGGGAGAGGACACCGGGGAGCTGTTTTTT
clone_size: .; d_call: TRBD2; v_call: TRBV29-1; j_call: TRBJ2-7; cdr3_aa: CSVTGLAGVPKGQYF; cdr3_nt: TGCAGCGTTACGGGACTAGCGGGGGTTCCGAAGGGGCAGTACTTC
clone_size: .; d_call: TRBD1; v_call: TRBV19; j_call: TRBJ2-7; cdr3_aa: CASSPQGLPYEQYF; cdr3_nt: TGTGCCAGTAGTCCACAGGGGTTGCCCTACGAGCAGTACTTC
clone_size: .; d_call: .; v_call: TRBV27; j_call: TRBJ2-7; cdr3_aa: CASSSYPTMLAEQYF; cdr3_nt: TGTGCCAGCAGTTCTTACCCGACCATGCTGGCGGAGCAGTACTTC
clone_size: .; d_call: .; v_call: TRBV5-6; j_call: TRBJ1-4; cdr3_aa: CASSPNSVEKLFF; cdr3_nt: TGTGCCAGCAGCCCGAATAGCGTCGAAAAACTGTTTTTT